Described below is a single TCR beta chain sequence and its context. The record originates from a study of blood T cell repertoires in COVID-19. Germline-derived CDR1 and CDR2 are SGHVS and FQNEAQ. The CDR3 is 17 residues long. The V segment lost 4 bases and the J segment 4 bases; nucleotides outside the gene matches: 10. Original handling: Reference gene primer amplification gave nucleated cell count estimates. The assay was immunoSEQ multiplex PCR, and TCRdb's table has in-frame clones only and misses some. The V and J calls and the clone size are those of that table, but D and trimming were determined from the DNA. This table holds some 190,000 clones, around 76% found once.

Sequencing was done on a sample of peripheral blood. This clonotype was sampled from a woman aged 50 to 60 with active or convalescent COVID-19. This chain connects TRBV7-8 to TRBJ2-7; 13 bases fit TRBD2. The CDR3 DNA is TGTGCCAGCAGCTCGATTCCCTCGACTAGCGGGAGGTACGAGCAGTACTTC. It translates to CASSSIPSTSGRYEQYF.